A single sample is the source of the 22 T cell receptor beta chains below, sequenced in a study of early T cells in non-severe SARS-CoV-2 infection. TCRdb re-called the 5' RACE reads with MiXCR, one entry per CDR3 protein. The sample records around 70,000 distinct CDR3 sequences, approximately 9.1% being singletons. Sequenced sample: whole blood. The receptors stem from an adult who was a healthcare worker with PCR-confirmed SARS-CoV-2 infection or an uninfected control (not recorded which).

This chain connects TRBV19 to TRBJ2-7; TRBD1 is a possible D gene (6 bases). V gave up 5 bases and J gave up 4 bases, with 12 bases separating them. The length of the CDR3 is 13 residues. The V gene's germline CDR1 is LNHDA and CDR2 SQIVND (reference sequence). The CDR3 sequence: CASSGQGIYEQYF. CDR3 nucleotides: TGTGCCAGTAGTGGGCAGGGGATTTACGAGCAGTACTTC.

The rearrangement joins TRBV5-1 to TRBJ2-1; perhaps TRBD2 as D (6 bases). CDR3 length: 14 residues. Trimming removed 4 bases at V and 1 base at J, with 9 bases between. From germline, CDR1 is SGHRS and CDR2 YFSETQ. CDR3 sequence (DNA): TGCGCCAGCAGCGCGACTAGTTCCTACAATGAGCAGTTCTTC. The encoded protein is CASSATSSYNEQFF.

The CDR3 reads CASSLMSGRYNEQFF. The CDR3 DNA is TGTGCCAGCAGTTTGATGTCAGGACGGTACAATGAGCAGTTCTTC. This chain connects TRBV28 to TRBJ2-1; D gene ambiguous. The V gene lost 3 bases and the J gene lost 4 bases, with 13 bases spanning the gap. CDR1 MDHEN and CDR2 SYDVKM come from the germline V gene. CDR3 length equals 15 residues.

This clonotype has more than one count but fewer than ten. V usage is TRBV7-2 and J usage is TRBJ2-7; weak D call: TRBD1 (5 bases). Trimming left V 5 bases short and J 2 bases short, with 16 bases between. Germline V gene lookup returns CDR1 SGHTA and CDR2 FQGNSA. CDR3 length equals 15 residues. DNA of the CDR3: TGTGCCAGCAGCCAAGGGGTGGTTAGGGCCTACGAGCAGTACTTC. Translating it yields CASSQGVVRAYEQYF.

This clonotype was counted many times. The chain couples TRBV24-1 to TRBJ2-2; unclear D gene. Germline CDR1 reads KGHDR; CDR2 reads SFDVKD. The CDR3 totals 16 residues. Trimming cost V 4 bases and J 5 bases, with 16 bases left between them. The CDR3 sequence is CATSDRDKGVTGELFF. The DNA of the CDR3 is TGTGCCACCAGTGACCGTGACAAGGGTGTGACCGGGGAGCTGTTTTTT.

This clonotype was recorded at least ten times. This chain uses TRBV24-1 with TRBJ2-4; D possibly matches TRBD1 or TRBD2 (5 bases each). V lost 7 bases and J 7 bases, leaving 13 bases between the germline ends. The CDR3 extends over 13 amino acids. Germline V CDR1 and CDR2: KGHDR, SFDVKD. The CDR3 DNA sequence: TGTGCCACCAGCCCGGGACCTCCTAACATTCAGTACTTC. Its translation: CATSPGPPNIQYF.

This clonotype was recorded at least ten times. The chain couples TRBV20-1 to TRBJ2-3; D may be TRBD2 (5 bases). The CDR3 has 14 residues. Germline lookup yields CDR1 DFQATT and CDR2 SNEGSKA (reference sequence). V was clipped by 5 bases and J by 0 bases, with 12 bases between them. CDR3 residues: CSALGGSSTDTQYF. CDR3 DNA: TGCAGTGCTTTGGGCGGGTCTAGCACAGATACGCAGTATTTT.

The chain carries TRBV20-1 and TRBJ2-3, with 8 bases aligning to TRBD2. The germline V gene encodes CDR1 DFQATT and CDR2 SNEGSKA (reference sequence). J lost 4 bases, V lost 5 bases, and 8 bases had no gene match. This CDR3 has 14 amino acids. CDR3 sequence (DNA): TGCAGTGCTGGGAGCGGGAGAGCTTCAGATACGCAGTATTTT. Translated, it gives CSAGSGRASDTQYF.

The V call is TRBV7-8, the J call TRBJ2-1; D possibly corresponds to TRBD2 (5 bases). From germline, CDR1 is SGHVS and CDR2 FQNEAQ. Trimming removed 5 bases from V and 7 bases from J, with 12 bases in between. This CDR3 spans 13 amino acids. CDR3 DNA: TGTGCCAGCAGCCCGGGATATCGGAATGAGCAGTTCTTC. As protein: CASSPGYRNEQFF.

There are a few counts of this clonotype. V gene TRBV10-1 combines with J gene TRBJ2-1; 10 bases are a match to TRBD2. V trimming: 0 bases; J trimming: 10 bases; junction bases outside the gene matches: 9. The CDR3 is 16 residues long. The germline CDR1 and CDR2 sequences are WNHNN and SYGVQD (reference sequence). The CDR3 DNA reads TGCGCCAGCAGTGAGTCGATAGCTAGCGGGAGATACGAGCAGTTCTTC. Protein product: CASSESIASGRYEQFF.

The rearrangement joins TRBV5-1 to TRBJ2-2; D may be TRBD2 (5 bases). The V end lost 4 bases, the J end lost 5 bases, and 12 bases lay between the germline ends. Germline loops: CDR1 SGHRS, CDR2 YFSETQ. This CDR3 is built from 14 residues. CDR3 bases: TGCGCCAGCAGCCCCGGGATTTCTACCGGGGAGCTGTTTTTT. It codes for CASSPGISTGELFF.

This clonotype was seen repeatedly, ten times or more. The chain employs TRBV7-2 and TRBJ1-2; a possible D gene is TRBD1 (6 bases). This CDR3 contains 14 residues. Trimming took 3 bases from V and 2 from J, leaving 10 bases between them. Germline V lookup: CDR1 SGHTA, CDR2 FQGNSA. In DNA, the CDR3 is TGTGCCAGCAGCTTTCGGACAGAGAACTATGGCTACACCTTC. Amino acids: CASSFRTENYGYTF.

The chain joins TRBV12-3 or TRBV12-4 to TRBJ1-1; 8 nucleotides match TRBD1. With V trimmed by 5 bases and J by 8 bases, 10 bases remained unmatched. The CDR3 is 14 residues long. Written as DNA, the CDR3 is TGTGCCAGCAGTCGACGGACAGGGCCTTCCGAAGCTTTCTTT. Translation: CASSRRTGPSEAFF.

This clonotype has ten or more counts. CDR3 protein: CSAGSQSSYEQYF. CDR3 in DNA: TGCAGCGCCGGGAGCCAGAGCTCCTACGAGCAGTACTTC. The J gene is TRBJ2-7, the V gene TRBV29-1; D might be TRBD2 (6 bases). V lost 7 bases and J 0 bases, leaving 13 bases between the germline ends. The germline gives CDR1 SQVTM, CDR2 ANQGSEA. CDR3 length: 13 amino acids.

This clonotype was detected many times. This sequence joins TRBV4-2 and TRBJ2-7; D is perhaps TRBD1 (6 bases). The CDR3 spans 17 residues. Germline CDR1 and CDR2: LGHNA and YNFKEQ. V lost 0 bases and J lost 6, with 21 bases in between. CDR3 nucleotides: TGTGCCAGCAGCCAAGATAGGGTTTCCAGCAGGGGCCTCGAGCAGTACTTC. It specifies CASSQDRVSSRGLEQYF.

The CDR3, as DNA: TGCAGCGTTCGGTACAATTCGGACACTGAAGCTTTCTTT. This translates into CSVRYNSDTEAFF. This sequence joins TRBV29-1 and TRBJ1-1; D gene uncertain. Looked up from germline, CDR1 is SQVTM and CDR2 is ANQGSEA. The V and J ends lost 5 bases and 3 bases respectively, with 13 bases between them. The CDR3 length is 13 residues. Drawing the rest from reference TRBV29-1 and TRBJ1-1, the complete variable domain is SAVISQKPSRDICQRGTSLTIQCQVDSQVTMMFWYRQQPGQSLTLIATANQGSEATYESGFVIDKFPISRPNLTFSTLTVSNMSPEDSSIYLCSVRYNSDTEAFFGQGTRLTVV.

The chain uses TRBV2 and TRBJ1-1; 8 nucleotides line up with TRBD1. Germline CDR1 and CDR2: SNHLY and FYNNEI. The J segment lost 3 bases and the V segment lost 5 bases, leaving 2 bases of the junction unmatched. The CDR3 spans 13 residues. CDR3 nucleotide sequence: TGTGCCAGCAGTCAGGACAGGGACACTGAAGCTTTCTTT. Residues: CASSQDRDTEAFF.

This clonotype appeared many times. The chain uses TRBV6-1 and TRBJ1-5, with D unresolved. This CDR3 comprises 11 residues. Germline V CDR1 and CDR2: MNHNS, SASEGT. Trimming cost V 4 bases and J 7 bases, with 5 bases left between them. The CDR3 coding sequence is TGTGCCAGCAGTGCCTACCAGCCCCAGCATTTT. This gives the protein CASSAYQPQHF.

This clonotype was counted at least ten times. This rearrangement joins TRBV6-6 to TRBJ2-7; TRBD1 matches at 7 bases. V trimming: 8 bases; J trimming: 4 bases; junction bases outside the gene matches: 11. This CDR3 has 14 amino acids. From germline, CDR1 is MNHNY and CDR2 SVGAGI (reference sequence). The CDR3 coding sequence is TGTGCCAGCCTTCCCCCGGGACAGAGATACGAGCAGTACTTC. It is translated as CASLPPGQRYEQYF.

This chain's CDR3 is CASSHSSGELFF. The CDR3 bases are TGTGCCAGCAGCCATTCTTCTGGGGAGCTGTTTTTT. The rearrangement joins TRBV7-3 to TRBJ2-2; D remains unclear. V dropped 5 bases and J dropped 8 bases, with 9 bases sitting between them. Per the germline V gene, CDR1 is SGHTA and CDR2 is FQGTGA. There are 12 residues in the CDR3.

Only a few counts were recorded for this clonotype. The chain has TRBV2 and TRBJ2-7; 8 bases fit TRBD1. CDR3 size: 13 residues. V lost 10 bases, J lost 8 bases, and 13 bases stayed unmatched. From germline, CDR1 is SNHLY and CDR2 FYNNEI. The CDR3 protein is CAITVDRESQQYF. CDR3 coding DNA: TGTGCCATCACCGTGGACAGGGAAAGCCAGCAGTACTTC.

V and J are TRBV5-1 and TRBJ2-5; D gene uncertain. The CDR3 runs to 13 residues. In germline, CDR1 is SGHRS, CDR2 YFSETQ. V was clipped by 2 bases and J by 3 bases, with 8 bases between them. This CDR3 reads CASSFRGEETQYF. CDR3 nucleotide sequence: TGCGCCAGCAGCTTTCGAGGAGAAGAGACCCAGTACTTC. The complete variable domain, with remaining parts taken from reference TRBV5-1 and TRBJ2-5, reads KAGVTQTPRYLIKTRGQQVTLSCSPISGHRSVSWYQQTPGQGLQFLFEYFSETQRNKGNFPGRFSGRQFSNSRSEMNVSTLELGDSALYLCASSFRGEETQYFGPGTRLLVL.